Below, 22 T cell receptor beta chains from the same sample are listed, as sequenced in a study of OX40 agonist ivuxolimab in advanced cancers. The protocol was immunoSEQ multiplex PCR, while the TCRdb copy is restricted to in-frame clones and leaves out a portion. The table includes 71,000 or so clones, 86% detected once. The sample in question was CD4+ or CD8+ T cells sorted from blood, obtained in a trial of the OX40 agonist ivuxolimab. Every receptor here comes from an adult with an advanced solid tumor such as melanoma, head and neck, liver or kidney cancer.

The chain joins TRBV5-8 to TRBJ2-7; D is undetermined. The germline V gene encodes CDR1 SGHTS and CDR2 YDEGEE. Between the trimmed V and J ends, which lost 0 bases and 7 bases, there was a span of 5 bases. This CDR3 has 11 amino acids. CDR3 sequence reads: CASSLVREQYF. As DNA, the CDR3 is TGTGCCAGCAGCTTGGTTAGGGAGCAGTACTTC.

CDR3 in amino acids: CASSVDRETGNTIYF. As DNA, the CDR3 is TGTGCCAGCAGCGTGGACAGGGAGACTGGAAACACCATATATTTT. The chain carries TRBV7-8 and TRBJ1-3; TRBD1 matches at 8 bases. The CDR3 has 15 residues. The J segment lost 2 bases and the V segment lost 5 bases, leaving 5 bases of the junction unmatched. CDR1 and CDR2 (germline): SGHVS, FQNEAQ.

The CDR3 spells CASSFTRTGETQYF. In DNA form, the CDR3 reads TGTGCCAGCAGCTTTACTAGAACGGGAGAGACCCAGTACTTC. The V gene is TRBV7-6, the J gene TRBJ2-5, with D perhaps TRBD2 (5 bases). V lost 3 bases, J lost 4 bases, and 12 bases lay in between. Per germline, CDR1 SGHVS and CDR2 FNYEAQ. This CDR3 comprises 14 residues. The variable domain in full, with the rest retrieved from reference TRBV7-6 and TRBJ2-5, is GAGVSQSPRYKVTKRGQDVALRCDPISGHVSLYWYRQALGQGPEFLTYFNYEAQQDKSGLPNDRFSAERPEGSISTLTIQRTEQRDSAMYRCASSFTRTGETQYFGPGTRLLVL.

This clone has only a few counts. This chain connects TRBV6-5 to TRBJ2-7; 8 bases agree with TRBD1. The CDR3 loop spans 15 amino acids. Germline values: CDR1 MNHEY, CDR2 SVGAGI. With V trimmed by 5 bases and J by 3 bases, 9 bases remained unmatched. CDR3 in amino acids: CASSLSRTGIYEQYF. The CDR3, as DNA: TGTGCCAGCAGTCTTTCCCGGACAGGGATCTACGAGCAGTACTTC.

The chain links TRBV6-1 to TRBJ2-3, with a tentative D call TRBD2 (5 bases). This CDR3 contains 14 residues. V gave up 6 bases and J gave up 0 bases, with 10 bases separating them. Germline V gene lookup returns CDR1 MNHNS and CDR2 SASEGT. This chain's CDR3 is CASRETTSTDTQYF. CDR3 nucleotides: TGTGCCAGCAGGGAGACTACTAGCACAGATACGCAGTATTTT.

This chain links TRBV5-1 with TRBJ2-3, with 13 bases matching TRBD2. Germline lookup yields CDR1 SGHRS and CDR2 YFSETQ. Trimming cost V 4 bases and J 4 bases; bases outside gene matches: 3. The CDR3 contains 15 residues. In nucleotides, the CDR3 is TGCGCCAGCAGCGCAGGACTAGCGGGGGCAGATACGCAGTATTTT. Translation gives CASSAGLAGADTQYF. Variable domain in full (rest from reference TRBV5-1 and TRBJ2-3): KAGVTQTPRYLIKTRGQQVTLSCSPISGHRSVSWYQQTPGQGLQFLFEYFSETQRNKGNFPGRFSGRQFSNSRSEMNVSTLELGDSALYLCASSAGLAGADTQYFGPGTRLTVL.

The chain has TRBV11-2 and TRBJ2-7; 10 bases fit TRBD1. The CDR3 loop spans 15 amino acids. The V segment lost 2 bases and the J segment 2 bases; nucleotides outside the gene matches: 3. Germline V gene sequence: CDR1 SGHAT, CDR2 FQNNGV. The CDR3 DNA reads as TGTGCCAGCAGCTTACCGGGACAGGGGCCCTACGAGCAGTACTTC. Amino acids: CASSLPGQGPYEQYF.

V usage is TRBV7-3 and J usage is TRBJ2-2, with D perhaps given as TRBD1 or TRBD2 (5 bases each). From germline, CDR1 is SGHTA and CDR2 FQGTGA. V was cut by 2 bases and J by 1 base, with 8 bases left in between. This CDR3 contains 15 residues. The CDR3 DNA follows: TGTGCCAGCAGCTTAGGAGGACAGAACACCGGGGAGCTGTTTTTT. It yields the protein CASSLGGQNTGELFF.

This clone was seen just once. The rearrangement links TRBV19 to TRBJ1-2, with 9 bases identical to TRBD1. Germline assignment: CDR1 LNHDA and CDR2 SQIVND (reference sequence). CDR3 length: 16 residues. The V and J ends lost 6 bases and 1 base, in that order; junction bases with no gene match: 9. CDR3: CASRRTGQGNNYGYTF. CDR3 DNA sequence: TGTGCCAGTAGACGGACAGGACAGGGGAATAACTATGGCTACACCTTC. Full variable domain (outside the CDR3, taken from reference TRBV19 and TRBJ1-2): DGGITQSPKYLFRKEGQNVTLSCEQNLNHDAMYWYRQDPGQGLRLIYYSQIVNDFQKGDIAEGYSVSREKKESFPLTVTSAQKNPTAFYLCASRRTGQGNNYGYTFGSGTRLTVV.

The chain joins TRBV7-2 to TRBJ2-7, with TRBD2 matching over 7 bases. The germline V gene encodes CDR1 SGHTA and CDR2 FQGNSA. V was clipped by 2 bases and J by 6 bases; unmatched bases: 7. This CDR3 is built from 14 residues. The CDR3: CASSLPVGGGEQYF. The CDR3 DNA reads TGTGCCAGCAGCTTACCGGTAGGCGGGGGCGAGCAGTACTTC.

The rearrangement uses TRBV6-5 and TRBJ1-3; 11 positions match TRBD1. The trim removed 6 bases at V and 8 bases at J, leaving 9 bases unmatched. The length of the CDR3 is 15 residues. CDR1 is MNHEY, CDR2 SVGAGI, per germline. The CDR3 is CASSQRTGGEYTIYF. CDR3 DNA sequence: TGTGCCAGCAGCCAGAGGACAGGGGGCGAATACACCATATATTTT.

Only one count was recorded for this clone. Here the CDR3 DNA reads TGTGCCAGCAGACCTATAACTAGCGGGAGGACAGATACGCAGTATTTT. Its translation is CASRPITSGRTDTQYF. The chain has TRBV7-2 and TRBJ2-3; 12 positions match TRBD2. V lost 6 bases and J lost 3; bases outside the gene matches: 7. The CDR3 length is 16 residues. Germline CDR1 reads SGHTA; CDR2 reads FQGNSA.

V gene TRBV6-6 combines with J gene TRBJ1-3; D is unclear. The germline V and J ends were trimmed by 4 bases and 0 bases, with 10 bases remaining between them. CDR3 length: 15 residues. CDR1 is MNHNY and CDR2 is SVGAGI in the germline V gene (reference sequence). The CDR3 loop is CASSSGRSSGNTIYF. CDR3 coding DNA: TGTGCCAGCAGTTCCGGACGGAGCTCTGGAAACACCATATATTTT.

The V gene is TRBV2, the J gene TRBJ2-2, with 7 bases lining up with TRBD2. Germline V gene sequence: CDR1 SNHLY, CDR2 FYNNEI. CDR3 length equals 13 residues. With V trimmed by 7 bases and J by 6 bases, 5 bases remained unmatched. CDR3 in DNA: TGTGCCAGCAAGCAGCGGGATGCCGGGGAGCTGTTTTTT. Its protein is CASKQRDAGELFF.

The V gene is TRBV15, the J gene TRBJ2-7, with D perhaps TRBD2 (6 bases). V gave up 1 base and J gave up 3 bases, with 13 bases separating them. Germline V CDR1 and CDR2: LNHNV, YYDKDF (reference sequence). The CDR3 consists of 15 residues. CDR3 in amino acids: CATSRGSGPVYEQYF. The CDR3 DNA follows: TGTGCCACCAGCAGAGGTAGCGGTCCCGTCTACGAGCAGTACTTC.

In this sample, this clone turned up once. V is TRBV19 and J is TRBJ2-3; TRBD2 matches 8 bases. This CDR3 contains 14 residues. Trimming at V came to 4 bases and at J to 3 bases, leaving 3 bases not matched to a gene. In germline, CDR1 is LNHDA, CDR2 SQIVND (reference sequence). CDR3: CASSNVAGTDTQYF. The DNA of the CDR3 is TGTGCCAGTAGTAACGTAGCGGGGACAGATACGCAGTATTTT.

The V call is TRBV11-2, the J call TRBJ1-6; TRBD1 matches 8 bases. Germline-derived CDR1 and CDR2 are SGHAT and FQNNGV. After removal of 5 bases from V and 3 bases from J, the junction contained 6 bases not matched to a gene. The length of the CDR3 is 16 residues. The CDR3 protein is CASSKTGDSYNSPLHF. In nucleotides, the CDR3 is TGTGCCAGCAGCAAGACAGGGGACAGCTATAATTCACCCCTCCACTTT. The full variable domain, rest sourced from reference TRBV11-2 and TRBJ1-6, is EAGVAQSPRYKIIEKRQSVAFWCNPISGHATLYWYQQILGQGPKLLIQFQNNGVVDDSQLPKDRFSAERLKGVDSTLKIQPAKLEDSAVYLCASSKTGDSYNSPLHFGNGTRLTVT.

This chain connects TRBV2 to TRBJ2-1; TRBD2 agrees at 7 bases. Losses at the gene ends were 7 bases for V and 5 bases for J; bases not matched to a gene: 11. CDR1 and CDR2 from the germline V gene are SNHLY and FYNNEI. This CDR3 comprises 15 residues. CDR3: CASTGVAGGNNEQFF. The CDR3 DNA sequence: TGTGCCAGCACCGGAGTAGCGGGCGGAAACAATGAGCAGTTCTTC.

The V call is TRBV28, the J call TRBJ1-5, with 10 nucleotides matching TRBD1. V lost 6 bases and J lost 1; bases outside the gene matches: 6. Germline V gene lookup returns CDR1 MDHEN and CDR2 SYDVKM. This CDR3 has 16 amino acids. Written as DNA, the CDR3 is TGTGCCAGCAGGGACAGGGGGGGGACAAGCAATCAGCCCCAGCATTTT. It encodes CASRDRGGTSNQPQHF.

Here the CDR3 DNA reads TGCGCCAGCACCTATAGCGGGAGGAATGGAGAGACCCAGTACTTC. Residues: CASTYSGRNGETQYF. The chain joins TRBV5-1 to TRBJ2-5; 10 bases fit TRBD2. The V and J ends lost 6 bases and 4 bases, in that order; junction bases with no gene match: 9. From germline, CDR1 is SGHRS and CDR2 YFSETQ. The CDR3 loop spans 15 amino acids.

This sequence joins TRBV11-3 and TRBJ2-1; D uncertain. This CDR3 is built from 13 residues. In germline, CDR1 is SGHNT, CDR2 YENEEA. V was shortened by 8 bases and J by 6 bases, with 14 bases between the two germline ends. DNA of the CDR3: TGTGCCAGCGGGAAGAGTGGGTCCAATGAGCAGTTCTTC. Translating it yields CASGKSGSNEQFF. Full variable domain (remainder filled in from reference TRBV11-3 and TRBJ2-1): EAGVVQSPRYKIIEKKQPVAFWCNPISGHNTLYWYLQNLGQGPELLIRYENEEAVDDSQLPKDRFSAERLKGVDSTLKIQPAELGDSAVYLCASGKSGSNEQFFGPGTRLTVL.

The chain uses TRBV7-2 and TRBJ2-1; TRBD2 aligns across 8 bases. This CDR3 spans 15 amino acids. After removal of 2 bases from V and 4 bases from J, the junction contained 4 bases not matched to a gene. CDR1 is SGHTA and CDR2 is FQGNSA in the germline V gene. CDR3 residues: CASSLNGRAYNEQFF. In DNA, the CDR3 is TGTGCCAGCAGCTTAAACGGGAGGGCGTACAATGAGCAGTTCTTC.